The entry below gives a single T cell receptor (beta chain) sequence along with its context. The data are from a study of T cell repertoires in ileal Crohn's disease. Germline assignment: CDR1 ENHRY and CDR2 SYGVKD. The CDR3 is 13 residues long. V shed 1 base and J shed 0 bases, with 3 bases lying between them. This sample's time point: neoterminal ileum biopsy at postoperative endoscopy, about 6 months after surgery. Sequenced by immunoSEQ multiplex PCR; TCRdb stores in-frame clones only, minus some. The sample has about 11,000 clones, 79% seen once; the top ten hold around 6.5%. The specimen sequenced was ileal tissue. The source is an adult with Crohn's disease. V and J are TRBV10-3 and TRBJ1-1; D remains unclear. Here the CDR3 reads CAISELVNTEAFF. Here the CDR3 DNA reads TGTGCCATCAGTGAGTTAGTGAACACTGAAGCTTTCTTT.